A single sample is the source of the 32 T cell receptor beta chains below, sequenced in a study of OX40 agonist ivuxolimab in advanced cancers. TCRdb's copy holds only in-frame clones and misses some; the assay was immunoSEQ multiplex PCR. The table has tens of thousands of clones, around 87% seen once. Sequencing was performed on CD4+ or CD8+ T cells sorted from blood, taken in a trial of the OX40 agonist ivuxolimab. These receptors all come from an adult with an advanced solid tumor such as melanoma, head and neck, liver or kidney cancer.

The chain couples TRBV21-1 to TRBJ1-2; the D call in the table, TRBD1, was not verified against the DNA. TRBV21-1 is designated a pseudogene. This CDR3 region has 16 residues. CDR3 nucleotide sequence: TGTGCCAGCATACCGCACCAGACAGGGTTTTACTATGGCTACACCTTC. Translated, it gives CASIPHQTGFYYGYTF.

This chain connects TRBV29-1 to TRBJ2-1, with 7 bases aligning to TRBD2. J lost 7 bases, V lost 6 bases, and 12 bases had no gene match. Looked up from germline, CDR1 is SQVTM and CDR2 is ANQGSEA. This CDR3 has 14 amino acids. Written as DNA, the CDR3 is TGCAGCGTACCCCGGGAGGTTCACGGGAATGAGCAGTTCTTC. Amino acid sequence: CSVPREVHGNEQFF.

The DNA for the CDR3 is TGTGCCAGCAGTGAACTAGCGGGGGTCCTCGGGGAGCTGTTTTTT. This encodes CASSELAGVLGELFF. This sequence joins TRBV2 and TRBJ2-2; 10 bases are a match to TRBD2. Germline V CDR1 and CDR2: SNHLY, FYNNEI. This CDR3 has 15 residues. V gave up 2 bases and J gave up 7 bases; unmatched junction bases: 4.

The rearrangement joins TRBV28 to TRBJ1-4, with TRBD1 matching over 12 bases. The CDR3 covers 15 residues. Germline V gives CDR1 MDHEN, CDR2 SYDVKM. Losses at the gene ends were 7 bases for V and 10 bases for J; bases not matched to a gene: 10. CDR3 sequence (DNA): TGTGCCAGCATCCCCTCCGGGACAGGGGGCGGAAAACTGTTTTTT. Translated: CASIPSGTGGGKLFF.

A few counts support this clone. The chain links TRBV30 to TRBJ1-1; no definite D call. Trimming stripped 0 bases from V and 0 bases from J, with 17 bases between. From germline, CDR1 is GTSNPN and CDR2 SVGIG (reference sequence). The CDR3 runs 17 residues. In nucleotides, the CDR3 is TGTGCCTGGAGTGTATCCGTAAAGGGAGATTTGAACACTGAAGCTTTCTTT. It codes for CAWSVSVKGDLNTEAFF.

The chain combines TRBV11-2 with TRBJ1-2; no firm D call. With 5 bases removed from V and 8 bases from J, the gap between germline ends came to 12 bases. CDR1 and CDR2 from the germline V gene are SGHAT and FQNNGV. The CDR3 is made up of 12 amino acids. The DNA of the CDR3 is TGTGCCAGCAGCCTAGGATATGGCGGCTACACCTTC. The encoded protein is CASSLGYGGYTF.

V is TRBV5-1 and J is TRBJ1-4; a weak D match, TRBD1 (6 bases). The CDR3 is 15 residues long. The V end was cut by 2 bases, the J end by 10 bases, with 18 bases between. CDR1 and CDR2 (germline): SGHRS, YFSETQ. The CDR3 DNA reads as TGCGCCAGCAGCTTTGGGGACACGGAGGTGGGAAAACTGTTTTTT. Amino acids: CASSFGDTEVGKLFF.

This clone was counted only a few times. The V and J genes are TRBV12-5 and TRBJ2-3; TRBD1 or TRBD2 may be the D gene (5 bases each). This CDR3 is built from 15 residues. Per germline, CDR1 LGHNT and CDR2 FRNRAP. Trimming left V 2 bases short and J 5 bases short, with 14 bases between. Here the CDR3 DNA reads TGTGCTAGTGGTTTGCCAAGGGGACGAGGAGATACGCAGTATTTT. The encoded protein is CASGLPRGRGDTQYF.

V gene TRBV7-3 combines with J gene TRBJ2-1, with 8 bases identical to TRBD1. The CDR3 spans 14 residues. The germline V gene has CDR1 SGHTA and CDR2 FQGTGA. The trim removed 4 bases at V and 6 bases at J, leaving 5 bases unmatched. The CDR3 region is CASSSRTGFNEQFF. The CDR3, as DNA: TGTGCCAGCAGCTCTAGGACAGGGTTCAATGAGCAGTTCTTC. Full variable domain (rest looked up from reference TRBV7-3 and TRBJ2-1): GAGVSQTPSNKVTEKGKYVELRCDPISGHTALYWYRQSLGQGPEFLIYFQGTGAADDSGLPNDRFFAVRPEGSVSTLKIQRTERGDSAVYLCASSSRTGFNEQFFGPGTRLTVL.

V usage is TRBV5-1 and J usage is TRBJ1-1; D may be TRBD1 (6 bases). The V end lost 4 bases, the J end lost 3 bases, and 10 bases lay between the germline ends. This CDR3 is built from 13 residues. CDR1 is SGHRS and CDR2 is YFSETQ in the germline V gene. The CDR3 bases are TGCGCCAGCAGCCTAACAGGGTACACTGAAGCTTTCTTT. It is translated as CASSLTGYTEAFF.

The J gene is TRBJ2-7, the V gene TRBV5-1, with D perhaps TRBD1 or TRBD2 (5 bases each). V was cut by 3 bases and J by 2 bases, with 12 bases left in between. The V gene's germline CDR1 is SGHRS and CDR2 YFSETQ. This CDR3 has 14 amino acids. As DNA, the CDR3 is TGCGCCAGCAGCTCCGCCGGGGCGGCCTACGAGCAGTACTTC. Translation gives CASSSAGAAYEQYF.

The chain has TRBV7-6 and TRBJ2-1, with no clear D. The germline CDR1 and CDR2 sequences are SGHVS and FNYEAQ. V was pared by 5 bases and J by 4 bases, with 3 bases between. This CDR3 is built from 11 residues. The CDR3 bases are TGTGCCAGCAGCCCGTACAATGAGCAGTTCTTC. Its translation is CASSPYNEQFF.

This clone appeared a few times. The chain carries TRBV19 and TRBJ2-5; possibly TRBD2 for D (6 bases). This CDR3 has 14 amino acids. Germline assignment: CDR1 LNHDA and CDR2 SQIVND (reference sequence). Trimming left V 2 bases short and J 3 bases short, with 10 bases between. The CDR3 sequence is CASSIIGSEETQYF. The CDR3 DNA reads TGTGCCAGTAGTATAATCGGGAGCGAAGAGACCCAGTACTTC.

The chain has TRBV18 and TRBJ2-5; 10 bases match TRBD2. Per the germline V gene, CDR1 is KGHSH and CDR2 is LQKENI. The J segment lost 2 bases and the V segment lost 5 bases, leaving 8 bases of the junction unmatched. CDR3 length equals 16 residues. The CDR3 sequence is CASSLILAGEQETQYF. DNA of the CDR3: TGTGCCAGCTCATTAATTCTAGCGGGGGAACAAGAGACCCAGTACTTC.

The chain carries TRBV4-3 and TRBJ2-3, with 8 bases matching TRBD2. This CDR3 is 13 amino acids long. V lost 8 bases, J lost 5 bases, and 6 bases stayed unmatched. Germline V gene lookup returns CDR1 LGHNA and CDR2 YSLEER. CDR3 coding DNA: TGCGCCAGCCGGCCAGCGGGAGTAGATACGCAGTATTTT. As protein: CASRPAGVDTQYF.

The chain recombines TRBV2 with TRBJ1-4; 10 bases are a match to TRBD1. CDR1 and CDR2 (germline): SNHLY, FYNNEI. V lost 4 bases to trimming and J lost 8 bases; unmatched junction nucleotides: 1. The CDR3 totals 13 residues. CDR3 residues: CASSGQGAEKLFF. As DNA, the CDR3 is TGTGCCAGCAGTGGACAGGGGGCCGAAAAACTGTTTTTT.

The chain carries TRBV11-2 and TRBJ2-7; possibly TRBD2 for D (6 bases). Trimming took off 5 bases at V and 5 bases at J, with 19 bases between the two ends. This CDR3 comprises 15 residues. The germline V gene has CDR1 SGHAT and CDR2 FQNNGV. CDR3 amino acids: CASSPGGGWANEQYF. CDR3 nucleotide sequence: TGTGCCAGCAGCCCCGGCGGAGGGTGGGCGAACGAGCAGTACTTC.

The chain employs TRBV6-6 and TRBJ2-5, with TRBD1 as a possible D gene (6 bases). V shed 7 bases and J shed 5 bases, with 14 bases lying between them. CDR1 is MNHNY and CDR2 is SVGAGI in the germline V gene (reference sequence). The CDR3 extends over 13 amino acids. In nucleotides, the CDR3 is TGTGCCAGCATGGGCAGGGGACGGGAGACCCAGTACTTC. It specifies CASMGRGRETQYF.

The chain couples TRBV25-1 to TRBJ1-4, with a weak D call TRBD1 (6 bases). Trimming took off 8 bases at V and 8 bases at J, with 15 bases between the two ends. The CDR3 spans 13 residues. Per germline, CDR1 MGHDK and CDR2 SYGVNS. DNA of the CDR3: TGTGCCAGCCACAGGGTCTGGGGGGAAAAACTGTTTTTT. Translation gives CASHRVWGEKLFF.

The chain uses TRBV6-1 and TRBJ2-7; D possibly corresponds to TRBD1 (6 bases). Germline V gene lookup returns CDR1 MNHNS and CDR2 SASEGT. The CDR3 spans 15 residues. Trimming left V 7 bases short and J 0 bases short, with 16 bases between. The CDR3 region has the DNA TGTGCCAGCATCCCAGGGGTGGGAAGCTCCTACGAGCAGTACTTC. Translated: CASIPGVGSSYEQYF.

This clone was found once. The V gene is TRBV7-2, the J gene TRBJ1-5; D might be TRBD1 (6 bases). The CDR3 consists of 16 residues. Trimming removed 0 bases from V and 2 bases from J, with 11 bases in between. Germline CDR1 and CDR2: SGHTA and FQGNSA. The CDR3: CASSLASGAGNQPQHF. In DNA, the CDR3 is TGTGCCAGCAGCTTAGCGTCAGGGGCCGGCAATCAGCCCCAGCATTTT.

This rearrangement joins TRBV5-6 to TRBJ2-5; D unresolved. Germline CDR1 reads SGHDT; CDR2 reads YYEEEE. Trimming cost V 0 bases and J 5 bases, with 17 bases left between them. The CDR3 runs to 16 residues. CDR3 nucleotide sequence: TGTGCCAGCAGCTTGGGGCGGATCAATCATGGGGAGACCCAGTACTTC. Residues: CASSLGRINHGETQYF.

The chain joins TRBV29-1 to TRBJ1-1; D unresolved. The CDR3 spans 12 residues. Germline CDR1 and CDR2: SQVTM and ANQGSEA. V lost 1 base, J lost 1 base, and 4 bases lay in between. The CDR3 loop reads CSVEVQNTEAFF. Written as DNA, the CDR3 is TGCAGCGTTGAAGTTCAGAACACTGAAGCTTTCTTT.

V and J are TRBV19 and TRBJ1-3; D uncertain. Looked up from germline, CDR1 is LNHDA and CDR2 is SQIVND (reference sequence). Trimming shortened V by 3 bases and J by 1 base, and 10 bases separated the two germline ends. The CDR3 has 15 amino acids. The CDR3 spells CASSISALSGNTIYF. The CDR3 nucleotides read TGTGCCAGTAGTATCTCGGCACTTTCTGGAAACACCATATATTTT.

The chain joins TRBV7-6 to TRBJ2-7; 9 nucleotides match TRBD1. Germline lookup yields CDR1 SGHVS and CDR2 FNYEAQ. The CDR3 runs to 16 residues. Trimming at V came to 4 bases and at J to 5 bases, leaving 12 bases not matched to a gene. The chain's CDR3 is CASSSEGTGRSNEQYF. CDR3 sequence (DNA): TGTGCCAGCAGCTCAGAGGGGACAGGGAGGTCCAACGAGCAGTACTTC.

The chain links TRBV10-3 to TRBJ2-3, with TRBD2 identical over 12 bases. CDR3 length: 16 residues. The germline V gene has CDR1 ENHRY and CDR2 SYGVKD. Unmatched junction bases numbered 0, after V lost 2 bases and J lost 0 bases. The CDR3 is CAISEGLAGSTDTQYF. In nucleotides, the CDR3 is TGTGCCATCAGTGAGGGACTAGCGGGAAGCACAGATACGCAGTATTTT.

This chain connects TRBV27 to TRBJ1-4; no clear D. CDR3 length equals 15 residues. Germline lookup yields CDR1 MNHEY and CDR2 SMNVEV (reference sequence). With 0 bases removed from V and 7 bases from J, the gap between germline ends came to 12 bases. The DNA of the CDR3 is TGTGCCAGCAGTTTATCGAGGGATACGGGTGAAAAACTGTTTTTT. Residues: CASSLSRDTGEKLFF.

V and J are TRBV30 and TRBJ2-7; weak D call: TRBD1 (5 bases). The germline V and J ends were trimmed by 5 bases and 0 bases, with 32 bases remaining between them. The CDR3 loop spans 20 amino acids. Per germline, CDR1 GTSNPN and CDR2 SVGIG (reference sequence). CDR3 amino acids: CAWVELLPPKRQSFSYEQYF. CDR3 coding DNA: TGTGCCTGGGTCGAATTACTTCCCCCGAAGAGACAGTCCTTCTCCTACGAGCAGTACTTC.

This clone was recorded a few times. The rearrangement links TRBV7-6 to TRBJ1-5; D remains ambiguous. The CDR3 is made up of 12 amino acids. Germline CDR1 and CDR2: SGHVS and FNYEAQ. V was trimmed by 5 bases and J by 3 bases, leaving 5 bases between them. CDR3 DNA: TGTGCCAGCAGCACACCCAATCAGCCCCAGCATTTT. Translation gives CASSTPNQPQHF.

This rearrangement joins TRBV18 to TRBJ2-7; TRBD1 is a possible D gene (5 bases). CDR1 and CDR2 (germline): KGHSH, LQKENI. This CDR3 spans 14 amino acids. V lost 2 bases and J lost 7, with 15 bases in between. The CDR3 coding sequence is TGTGCCAGCTCACCATTGGACACTGCCGGGGAGCAGTACTTC. Its translation: CASSPLDTAGEQYF. Looking up the rest from reference TRBV18 and TRBJ2-7 gives the full variable domain: NAGVMQNPRHLVRRRGQEARLRCSPMKGHSHVYWYRQLPEEGLKFMVYLQKENIIDESGMPKERFSAEFPKEGPSILRIQQVVRGDSAAYFCASSPLDTAGEQYFGPGTRLTVT.

This clone was detected only once. The chain links TRBV6-5 to TRBJ2-2; D possibly corresponds to TRBD1 (5 bases). The germline V gene encodes CDR1 MNHEY and CDR2 SVGAGI. The V end lost 4 bases, the J end lost 6 bases, and 15 bases lay between the germline ends. The CDR3 runs to 15 residues. For the CDR3, the DNA is TGTGCCAGCAGTTTCTCTCAGGGTTTTTCCGGGGAGCTGTTTTTT. This encodes CASSFSQGFSGELFF.

This sequence joins TRBV2 and TRBJ2-7, with 11 positions matching TRBD2. The CDR3 totals 16 residues. Losses at the gene ends were 3 bases for V and 4 bases for J; bases not matched to a gene: 8. CDR1 and CDR2 (germline): SNHLY, FYNNEI. CDR3 amino acids: CASSEPSSGGSYEQYF. The CDR3 DNA reads TGTGCCAGCAGTGAGCCATCTAGCGGGGGGAGTTACGAGCAGTACTTC.